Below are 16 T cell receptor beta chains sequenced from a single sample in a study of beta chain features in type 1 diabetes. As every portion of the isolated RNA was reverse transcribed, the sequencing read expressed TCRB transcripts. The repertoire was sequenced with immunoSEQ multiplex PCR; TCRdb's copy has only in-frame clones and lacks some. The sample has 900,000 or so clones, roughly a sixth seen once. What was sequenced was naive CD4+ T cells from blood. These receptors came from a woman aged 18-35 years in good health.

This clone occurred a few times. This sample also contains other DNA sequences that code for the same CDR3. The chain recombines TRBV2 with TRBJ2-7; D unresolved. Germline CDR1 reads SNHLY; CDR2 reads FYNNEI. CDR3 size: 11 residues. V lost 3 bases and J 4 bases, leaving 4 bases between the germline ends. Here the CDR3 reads CASSDGYEQYF. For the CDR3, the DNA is TGTGCCAGCAGTGATGGGTACGAGCAGTACTTC.

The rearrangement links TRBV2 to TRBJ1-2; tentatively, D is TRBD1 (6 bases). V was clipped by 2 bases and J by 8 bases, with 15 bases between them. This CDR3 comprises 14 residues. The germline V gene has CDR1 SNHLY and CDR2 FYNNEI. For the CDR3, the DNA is TGTGCCAGCAGTGAACAGGGGATCGCCGTCGGCTACACCTTC. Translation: CASSEQGIAVGYTF.

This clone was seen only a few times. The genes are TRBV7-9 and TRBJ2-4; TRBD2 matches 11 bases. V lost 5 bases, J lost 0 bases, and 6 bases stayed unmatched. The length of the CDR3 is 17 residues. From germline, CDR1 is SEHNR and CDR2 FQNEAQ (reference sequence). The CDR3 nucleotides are TGTGCCAGCAGCCACGCCGGACTAGCGGGAGCCAAAAACATTCAGTACTTC. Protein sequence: CASSHAGLAGAKNIQYF.

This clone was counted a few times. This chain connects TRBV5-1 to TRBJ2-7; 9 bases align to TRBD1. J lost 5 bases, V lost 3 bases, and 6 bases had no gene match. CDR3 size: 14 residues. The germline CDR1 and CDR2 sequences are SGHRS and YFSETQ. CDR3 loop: CASSSRQGGNEQYF. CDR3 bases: TGCGCCAGCAGCTCCCGACAGGGGGGTAACGAGCAGTACTTC.

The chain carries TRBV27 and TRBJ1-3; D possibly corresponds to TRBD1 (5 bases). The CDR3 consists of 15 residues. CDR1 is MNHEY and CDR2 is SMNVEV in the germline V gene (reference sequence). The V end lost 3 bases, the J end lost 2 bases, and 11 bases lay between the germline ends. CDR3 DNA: TGTGCCAGCAGTTTCGCCCAGGGCCCTGGAAACACCATATATTTT. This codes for CASSFAQGPGNTIYF.

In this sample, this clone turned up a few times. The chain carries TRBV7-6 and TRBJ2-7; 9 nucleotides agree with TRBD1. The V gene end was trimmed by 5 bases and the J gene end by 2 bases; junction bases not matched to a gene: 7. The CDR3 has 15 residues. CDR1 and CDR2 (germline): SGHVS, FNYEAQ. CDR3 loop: CASSTTTGGPYEQYF. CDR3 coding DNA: TGTGCCAGCAGCACGACTACAGGGGGCCCCTACGAGCAGTACTTC.

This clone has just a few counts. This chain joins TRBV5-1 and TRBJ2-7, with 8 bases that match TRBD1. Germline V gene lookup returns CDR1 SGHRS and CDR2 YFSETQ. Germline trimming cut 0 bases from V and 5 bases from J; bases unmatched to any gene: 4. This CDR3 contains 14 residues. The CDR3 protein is CASSLGQGSHEQYF. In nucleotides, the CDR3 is TGCGCCAGCAGCTTGGGACAGGGGTCCCACGAGCAGTACTTC.

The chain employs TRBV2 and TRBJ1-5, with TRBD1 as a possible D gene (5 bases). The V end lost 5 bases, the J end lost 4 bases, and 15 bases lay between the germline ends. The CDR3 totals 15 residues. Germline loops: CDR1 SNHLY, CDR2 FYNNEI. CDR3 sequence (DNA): TGTGCCAGCAGTCGAAACCAGGGCCGTAATCAGCCCCAGCATTTT. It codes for CASSRNQGRNQPQHF.

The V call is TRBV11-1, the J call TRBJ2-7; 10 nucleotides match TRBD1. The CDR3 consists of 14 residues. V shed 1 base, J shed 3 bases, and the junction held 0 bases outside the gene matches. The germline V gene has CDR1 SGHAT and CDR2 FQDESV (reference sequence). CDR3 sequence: CASSLGTGGYEQYF. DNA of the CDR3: TGTGCCAGCAGCTTAGGGACAGGGGGCTACGAGCAGTACTTC.

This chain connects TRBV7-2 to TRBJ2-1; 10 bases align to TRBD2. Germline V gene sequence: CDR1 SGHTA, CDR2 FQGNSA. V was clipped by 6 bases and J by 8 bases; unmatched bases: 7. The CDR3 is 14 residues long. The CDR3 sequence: CASSRAGGGHEQFF. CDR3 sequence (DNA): TGTGCCAGCAGTCGAGCGGGAGGGGGCCATGAGCAGTTCTTC. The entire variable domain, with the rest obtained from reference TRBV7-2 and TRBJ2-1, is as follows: GAGVSQSPSNKVTEKGKDVELRCDPISGHTALYWYRQSLGQGLEFLIYFQGNSAPDKSGLPSDRFSAERTGGSVSTLTIQRTQQEDSAVYLCASSRAGGGHEQFFGPGTRLTVL.

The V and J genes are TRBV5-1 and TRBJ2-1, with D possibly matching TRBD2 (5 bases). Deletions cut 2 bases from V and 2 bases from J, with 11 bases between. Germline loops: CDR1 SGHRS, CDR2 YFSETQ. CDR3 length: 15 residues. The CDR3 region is CASSFGGSTYNEQFF. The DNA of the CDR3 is TGCGCCAGCAGCTTCGGCGGGTCTACCTACAATGAGCAGTTCTTC.

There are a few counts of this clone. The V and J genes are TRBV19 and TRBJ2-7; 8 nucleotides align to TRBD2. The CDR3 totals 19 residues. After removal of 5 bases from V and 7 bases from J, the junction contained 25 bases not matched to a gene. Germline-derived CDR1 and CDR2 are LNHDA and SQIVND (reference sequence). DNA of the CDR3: TGTGCCAGTAGTCCTAGGCCGAACTGGAGACTAGCGTCCCCCCGGGAGCAGTACTTC. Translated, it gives CASSPRPNWRLASPREQYF.

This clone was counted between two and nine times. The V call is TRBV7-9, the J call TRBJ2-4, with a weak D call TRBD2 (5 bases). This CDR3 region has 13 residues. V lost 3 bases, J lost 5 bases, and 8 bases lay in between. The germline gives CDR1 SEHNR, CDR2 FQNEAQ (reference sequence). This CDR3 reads CASSFGIQNIQYF. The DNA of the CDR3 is TGTGCCAGCAGCTTCGGGATACAAAACATTCAGTACTTC. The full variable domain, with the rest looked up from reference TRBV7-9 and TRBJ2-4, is DTGVSQNPRHKITKRGQNVTFRCDPISEHNRLYWYRQTLGQGPEFLTYFQNEAQLEKSRLLSDRFSAERPKGSFSTLEIQRTEQGDSAMYLCASSFGIQNIQYFGAGTRLSVL.

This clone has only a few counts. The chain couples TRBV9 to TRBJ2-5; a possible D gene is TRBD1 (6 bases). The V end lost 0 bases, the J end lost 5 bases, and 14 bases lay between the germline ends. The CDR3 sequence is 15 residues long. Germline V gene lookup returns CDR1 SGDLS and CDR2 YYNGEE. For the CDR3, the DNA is TGTGCCAGCAGCGTAGGGGCCGCCCAGGGGGAGACCCAGTACTTC. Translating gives CASSVGAAQGETQYF.

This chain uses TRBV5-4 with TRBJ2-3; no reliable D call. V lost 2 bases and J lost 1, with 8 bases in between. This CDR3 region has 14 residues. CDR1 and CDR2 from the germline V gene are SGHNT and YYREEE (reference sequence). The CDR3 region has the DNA TGTGCCAGCAGCTTTGATCGGGGCACAGATACGCAGTATTTT. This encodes CASSFDRGTDTQYF. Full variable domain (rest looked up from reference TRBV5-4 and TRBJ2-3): ETGVTQSPTHLIKTRGQQVTLRCSSQSGHNTVSWYQQALGQGPQFIFQYYREEENGRGNFPPRFSGLQFPNYSSELNVNALELDDSALYLCASSFDRGTDTQYFGPGTRLTVL.

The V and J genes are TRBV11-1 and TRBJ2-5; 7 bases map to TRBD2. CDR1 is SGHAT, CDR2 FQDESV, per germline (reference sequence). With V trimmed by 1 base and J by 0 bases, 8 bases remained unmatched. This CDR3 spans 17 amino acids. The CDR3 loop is CASSLGFGREYQETQYF. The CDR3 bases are TGTGCCAGCAGCTTAGGCTTCGGGCGGGAGTACCAAGAGACCCAGTACTTC.